The 24 T cell receptor beta chains below come from one sample, sequenced in a study of CD8 T cells in ankylosing spondylitis. Study conclusions and caveats: Among TCR beta sequences, a motif of eight highly homologous variants appeared characteristic of ankylosing spondylitis blood.

These TCRs' antigens remain unknown. Each CDR3 protein is one row after TCRdb ran MiXCR on the 5' RACE reads. This sample has just under 550,000 distinct CDR3 sequences, with about 13% found just once. Sequenced material: blood, either unsorted or a sorted T cell fraction (not recorded which). The receptors come from a male donor with ankylosing spondylitis.

This clonotype was found a few times. CDR3 bases: TGCGCCAGCAGCCCCTCTCCACTAGCGGGAGGTACAGATACGCAGTATTTT. The encoded protein is CASSPSPLAGGTDTQYF. This sequence joins TRBV5-1 and TRBJ2-3, with 12 bases matching TRBD2. J gave up 3 bases and V 4 bases, and 9 bases lay outside the gene matches. Germline-derived CDR1 and CDR2 are SGHRS and YFSETQ. The CDR3 is made up of 17 amino acids. Full variable domain (outside the CDR3, taken from reference TRBV5-1 and TRBJ2-3): KAGVTQTPRYLIKTRGQQVTLSCSPISGHRSVSWYQQTPGQGLQFLFEYFSETQRNKGNFPGRFSGRQFSNSRSEMNVSTLELGDSALYLCASSPSPLAGGTDTQYFGPGTRLTVL.

This clonotype was picked up a small number of times. The chain carries TRBV4-1 and TRBJ1-4, with D unclear. The V and J ends lost 2 bases and 2 bases respectively, with 9 bases between them. The CDR3 is 15 amino acids. Per germline, CDR1 MGHRA and CDR2 YSYEKL. For the CDR3, the DNA is TGCGCCAGCAGCCAACCGTATAGCACTAATGAAAAACTGTTTTTT. Translation: CASSQPYSTNEKLFF.

This clonotype was seen a few times. The chain combines TRBV7-6 with TRBJ2-2; tentative D call: TRBD2 (6 bases). Trimming shortened V by 7 bases and J by 4 bases, and 10 bases separated the two germline ends. Looked up from germline, CDR1 is SGHVS and CDR2 is FNYEAQ. This CDR3 region has 13 residues. CDR3 sequence reads: CASTTAGTGELFF. CDR3 in DNA: TGTGCCAGCACGACAGCGGGCACCGGGGAGCTGTTTTTT.

This clonotype was seen a handful of times. V usage is TRBV11-3 and J usage is TRBJ2-5; 9 bases agree with TRBD2. Germline V CDR1 and CDR2: SGHNT, YENEEA. This CDR3 region has 15 residues. The V gene end was trimmed by 1 base and the J gene end by 5 bases; junction bases not matched to a gene: 5. The CDR3 nucleotides read TGTGCCAGCAGCTTAGTAGCGGGGGTTCGGGAGACCCAGTACTTC. Encoded protein: CASSLVAGVRETQYF.

The sample holds many counts of this clonotype. The genes are TRBV29-1 and TRBJ2-3, with D perhaps given as TRBD1 or TRBD2 (6 bases each). CDR1 SQVTM and CDR2 ANQGSEA come from the germline V gene. The CDR3 is made up of 14 amino acids. V lost 1 base to trimming and J lost 3 bases, with 11 bases between them. DNA of the CDR3: TGCAGCGTTGAAGGTGGGGGGCCTACAGATACGCAGTATTTT. Its protein is CSVEGGGPTDTQYF.

This clonotype was found a few times. The chain recombines TRBV5-1 with TRBJ2-5; D is perhaps TRBD2 (5 bases). Trimming cost V 0 bases and J 5 bases, with 8 bases left between them. This CDR3 contains 13 residues. CDR1 SGHRS and CDR2 YFSETQ come from the germline V gene. The CDR3 loop is CASSLGGHETQYF. CDR3 coding DNA: TGCGCCAGCAGCTTGGGAGGGCACGAGACCCAGTACTTC.

This clonotype came up many times. V gene TRBV24-1 combines with J gene TRBJ2-5; the D is unclear. The ends were cut back, 3 bases at V and 5 bases at J, with 12 bases in the middle. The CDR3 contains 14 residues. Looked up from germline, CDR1 is KGHDR and CDR2 is SFDVKD. The chain's CDR3 is CATSDTVVRETQYF. The DNA for the CDR3 is TGTGCCACCAGTGATACAGTGGTCCGGGAGACCCAGTACTTC.

This clonotype was detected only a few times. The J gene is TRBJ2-1, the V gene TRBV4-2; 7 nucleotides line up with TRBD1. V trimming: 2 bases; J trimming: 2 bases; junction bases outside the gene matches: 3. Germline V gives CDR1 LGHNA, CDR2 YNFKEQ. The CDR3 is 15 amino acids. The CDR3, as DNA: TGTGCCAGCAGCCAACCCGGGACAGCCTACAATGAGCAGTTCTTC. Its translation is CASSQPGTAYNEQFF.

This clonotype has just a few counts. This chain connects TRBV7-2 to TRBJ2-3; D call uncertain. Trimming pared 2 bases from V and 11 bases from J, leaving 11 bases between. The CDR3 loop spans 12 amino acids. Germline loops: CDR1 SGHTA, CDR2 FQGNSA. The CDR3 protein is CASSLKPPEQYF. CDR3 sequence (DNA): TGTGCCAGCAGCTTAAAACCCCCCGAGCAGTATTTT.

This clonotype has at least ten counts. The rearrangement joins TRBV7-2 to TRBJ2-5; D possibly corresponds to TRBD1 (6 bases). The CDR3 extends over 11 amino acids. Germline V gene lookup returns CDR1 SGHTA and CDR2 FQGNSA. Trimming cost V 2 bases and J 13 bases, with 11 bases left between them. CDR3 in amino acids: CASSLHYRVYF. The CDR3 DNA reads TGTGCCAGCAGCTTACACTACAGGGTGTACTTC. The complete variable domain, with remaining parts taken from reference TRBV7-2 and TRBJ2-5, reads GAGVSQSPSNKVTEKGKDVELRCDPISGHTALYWYRQSLGQGLEFLIYFQGNSAPDKSGLPSDRFSAERTGGSVSTLTIQRTQQEDSAVYLCASSLHYRVYFGPGTRLLVL.

The genes are TRBV12-3 or TRBV12-4 and TRBJ2-5; TRBD2 aligns across 10 bases. The CDR3 is 16 residues long. V lost 1 base to trimming and J lost 6 bases; unmatched junction nucleotides: 8. CDR3 region: CASSLEASGGGKTQYF. CDR3 nucleotides: TGTGCCAGCAGTTTAGAGGCTAGCGGGGGCGGGAAGACCCAGTACTTC.

The rearrangement links TRBV6-1 to TRBJ2-5; 8 nucleotides line up with TRBD2. The CDR3 totals 15 residues. CDR1 is MNHNS and CDR2 is SASEGT in the germline V gene. V was clipped by 6 bases and J by 5 bases; unmatched bases: 11. The CDR3, as DNA: TGTGCCAGCAGACTAGCGGCCGGCGCGGGGGAGACCCAGTACTTC. Its translation: CASRLAAGAGETQYF.

This clonotype has a count of ten or more. The chain has TRBV6-2 or TRBV6-3 and TRBJ2-5; 11 bases align to TRBD2. The CDR3 runs to 17 residues. J gave up 7 bases and V 6 bases, and 16 bases lay outside the gene matches. CDR1 and CDR2 (germline): MNHEY, SVGEGT. CDR3 sequence: CASSRTPGLADRRTQYF. CDR3 in DNA: TGTGCCAGCAGCCGTACTCCGGGACTAGCGGATCGAAGGACCCAGTACTTC.

V is TRBV27 and J is TRBJ1-1; D unresolved. Trimming removed 4 bases at V and 3 bases at J, with 12 bases between. This CDR3 has 14 residues. Germline lookup yields CDR1 MNHEY and CDR2 SMNVEV (reference sequence). CDR3 amino acids: CASSSEGPYTEAFF. CDR3 nucleotide sequence: TGTGCCAGCAGTTCAGAAGGGCCGTACACTGAAGCTTTCTTT.

This clonotype was seen many times. This chain links TRBV10-3 with TRBJ2-5; D might be TRBD2 (5 bases). Looked up from germline, CDR1 is ENHRY and CDR2 is SYGVKD. Trimming shortened V by 5 bases and J by 3 bases, and 13 bases separated the two germline ends. The length of the CDR3 is 14 residues. CDR3 loop: CAISPSGGEETQYF. Here the CDR3 DNA reads TGTGCCATCAGTCCCTCCGGAGGAGAAGAGACCCAGTACTTC.

The V and J genes are TRBV15 and TRBJ2-6; unclear D gene. This CDR3 is 19 amino acids long. Between the trimmed V and J ends, which lost 3 bases and 1 base, there was a span of 19 bases. The germline V gene has CDR1 LNHNV and CDR2 YYDKDF (reference sequence). DNA for the CDR3: TGTGCCACCAGCAGCCTTTTTGGGCGAGGCATTTCTGGGGCCAACGTCCTGACTTTC. Protein: CATSSLFGRGISGANVLTF.

This clonotype was recorded many times. The chain combines TRBV6-4 with TRBJ2-5; D might be TRBD1 (6 bases). CDR1 is MRHNA and CDR2 is SNTAGT in the germline V gene. The CDR3 is 13 amino acids. The V and J ends lost 6 bases and 2 bases respectively, with 10 bases between them. The CDR3 reads CASSPTGQETQYF. CDR3 DNA: TGTGCCAGCAGCCCGACAGGTCAAGAGACCCAGTACTTC.

V and J are TRBV24-1 and TRBJ2-1, with TRBD2 matching 10 bases. The V and J ends lost 7 bases and 1 base, in that order; junction bases with no gene match: 3. Germline V gives CDR1 KGHDR, CDR2 SFDVKD. The CDR3 contains 15 residues. The CDR3 coding sequence is TGTGCCACCAGACCTAGCGGGGGATCCTACAATGAGCAGTTCTTC. Translating it yields CATRPSGGSYNEQFF.

The chain combines TRBV30 with TRBJ2-1; TRBD2 agrees at 12 bases. V lost 8 bases to trimming and J lost 6 bases; unmatched junction nucleotides: 8. The CDR3 extends over 14 amino acids. Germline V lookup: CDR1 GTSNPN, CDR2 SVGIG (reference sequence). DNA for the CDR3: TGTGCCGGATCTAGCGGGAGGGCTACCAATGAGCAGTTCTTC. Translated, it gives CAGSSGRATNEQFF.

This clonotype was detected only a few times. The chain is built from TRBV29-1 and TRBJ1-1; tentative D call: TRBD1 (5 bases). This CDR3 is built from 12 residues. Germline CDR1 is SQVTM and CDR2 is ANQGSEA. Trimming shortened V by 6 bases and J by 6 bases, and 14 bases separated the two germline ends. The CDR3 sequence is CSVGGATAEAFF. The CDR3 DNA sequence: TGCAGCGTGGGCGGGGCGACGGCTGAAGCTTTCTTT.

This clonotype was seen more than once but under ten times. The rearrangement links TRBV24-1 to TRBJ1-1; TRBD1 aligns across 10 bases. CDR1 and CDR2 (germline): KGHDR, SFDVKD. The V segment lost 6 bases and the J segment 4 bases; nucleotides outside the gene matches: 19. The CDR3 has 19 residues. The CDR3 nucleotides are TGTGCCACCAGTCCTGCACGGGACAGGGGATTATTTTGGGGCACTGAAGCTTTCTTT. Its translation is CATSPARDRGLFWGTEAFF.

This clonotype came up a few times. The chain is built from TRBV25-1 and TRBJ2-7; a possible D gene is TRBD1 (7 bases). The CDR3 spans 16 residues. Trimming shortened V by 3 bases and J by 4 bases, and 19 bases separated the two germline ends. CDR1 and CDR2 (germline): MGHDK, SYGVNS. The CDR3 here is CASSDHRQGGRYEQYF. The CDR3 DNA is TGTGCCAGCAGTGATCACCGCCAGGGGGGTCGATACGAGCAGTACTTC.

Only a few counts were recorded for this clonotype. This rearrangement joins TRBV12-3 or TRBV12-4 to TRBJ1-1; 9 bases line up with TRBD1. This CDR3 has 14 residues. The J segment lost 2 bases and the V segment lost 11 bases, leaving 9 bases of the junction unmatched. The chain's CDR3 is CAGGDRVGNTEAFF. The CDR3 coding sequence is TGTGCCGGCGGGGACAGGGTCGGCAACACTGAAGCTTTCTTT.

This clonotype was seen many times. The chain has TRBV20-1 and TRBJ1-1, with 7 bases aligning to TRBD1. The length of the CDR3 is 12 residues. V trimming: 6 bases; J trimming: 5 bases; junction bases outside the gene matches: 6. From germline, CDR1 is DFQATT and CDR2 SNEGSKA (reference sequence). The CDR3 loop is CSAQGGRTEAFF. DNA of the CDR3: TGCAGTGCCCAGGGGGGGCGGACTGAAGCTTTCTTT.